Below are 32 T cell receptor beta chains sequenced from a single sample in a study of blood T cell repertoires in COVID-19 (dated by TCRdb to the early 2020s). The protocol used for the library was the immunoSEQ multiplex PCR assay. As stored in TCRdb, this immuneACCESS dataset retains in-frame rearrangements with V and J assigned. A fraction of the clones does not appear; measured against another copy, unresolved V genes explain less than half of the discrepancy, and the remainder lacks a known reason. For this sample the table gives about 150,000 clones, of which roughly nine tenths were detected only once. Under 3% of the sample belongs to the ten largest clones. Specimen: peripheral blood. These receptors came from a human donor with COVID-19, enrolled during active disease. The donor label of this sample is uncertain.

V usage is TRBV2 and J usage is TRBJ1-5; 9 bases align to TRBD1. V was clipped by 4 bases and J by 7 bases; unmatched bases: 8. The CDR3 has 15 amino acids. Germline V gene data show CDR1 as SNHLY and CDR2 as FYNNEI. The CDR3 here is CASSGGQGARQPQHF. CDR3 nucleotides: TGTGCCAGCAGTGGGGGACAGGGTGCCCGGCAGCCCCAGCATTTT.

The table lists this clone with a few counts. A junction end diverges from the germline sequence, so it may reflect a read error. V and J are TRBV5-1 and TRBJ2-1; 10 bases match TRBD2. There are 15 residues in the CDR3. Germline CDR1 SGHRS, CDR2 YFSETQ. The CDR3 is CASSSLAGAYYEQFF. The CDR3 DNA reads TGCGCCAGCAGCAGTCTAGCGGGAGCCTACTATGAGCAGTTCTTC.

This clone came up once. The rearrangement links TRBV6-1 to TRBJ2-2; 9 bases are a match to TRBD1. J gave up 3 bases and V 1 base, and 9 bases lay outside the gene matches. This CDR3 has 18 residues. Looked up from germline, CDR1 is MNHNS and CDR2 is SASEGT. The CDR3 spells CASSEDTGGVGYTGELFF. DNA for the CDR3: TGTGCCAGCAGTGAAGATACAGGGGGCGTGGGGTACACCGGGGAGCTGTTTTTT.

J is TRBJ2-7 and V is TRBV3-1 (or the pseudogene TRBV3-2), with D unclear. Germline CDR1 and CDR2: LGHDT and YNNKEL (reference sequence). The CDR3 has 12 amino acids. V lost 4 bases, J lost 7 bases, and 11 bases lay in between. This CDR3 is CASSRPPGEQYF. Here the CDR3 DNA reads TGTGCCAGCAGCCGCCCACCGGGTGAGCAGTACTTC.

V usage is TRBV7-3 and J usage is TRBJ2-7, with 12 bases fitting TRBD2. The germline V gene encodes CDR1 SGHTA and CDR2 FQGTGA. The ends lost 5 bases at V and 7 bases at J; junction bases unmatched: 9. The CDR3 length is 15 residues. This CDR3 is CASSPLGLAGSEQYF. In DNA form, the CDR3 reads TGTGCCAGCAGCCCCCTGGGACTAGCGGGTTCTGAGCAGTACTTC.

V usage is TRBV2 and J usage is TRBJ1-5; D gene unclear. The CDR3 runs 15 residues. With 4 bases removed from V and 0 bases from J, the gap between germline ends came to 10 bases. The V gene's germline CDR1 is SNHLY and CDR2 FYNNEI. CDR3: CASSGGEDSNQPQHF. The CDR3 coding sequence is TGTGCCAGCAGTGGCGGAGAGGATAGCAATCAGCCCCAGCATTTT.

This chain uses TRBV6-6 with TRBJ1-4; D not certain. Germline V gene data show CDR1 as MNHNY and CDR2 as SVGAGI (reference sequence). This CDR3 has 16 amino acids. V shed 0 bases and J shed 4 bases, with 12 bases lying between them. CDR3 DNA sequence: TGTGCCAGCAGTTACTCGATTGTTGGCATTAATGAAAAACTGTTTTTT. The encoded protein is CASSYSIVGINEKLFF.

The chain carries TRBV21-1 and TRBJ2-1; whether TRBD1, the table's D call, matches the DNA was not checked. TRBV21-1 is deemed a pseudogene. There are 15 residues in the CDR3. The CDR3, as DNA: TGTGCCAGCAGCCCGATTGGGGGCCCTTACAATGAGCAGTTCTTC. Translated, it gives CASSPIGGPYNEQFF.

The chain links TRBV25-1 to TRBJ2-1, with 7 bases matching TRBD2. The length of the CDR3 is 16 residues. Unmatched junction bases numbered 4, after V lost 2 bases and J lost 0 bases. Germline V gene lookup returns CDR1 MGHDK and CDR2 SYGVNS. The CDR3 region is CASSEPAGSSYNEQFF. The CDR3 region has the DNA TGTGCCAGCAGTGAACCAGCGGGGAGCTCCTACAATGAGCAGTTCTTC. Variable domain in full (rest from reference TRBV25-1 and TRBJ2-1): EADIYQTPRYLVIGTGKKITLECSQTMGHDKMYWYQQDPGMELHLIHYSYGVNSTEKGDLSSESTVSRIRTEHFPLTLESARPSHTSQYLCASSEPAGSSYNEQFFGPGTRLTVL.

This chain connects TRBV19 to TRBJ2-6; D is ambiguous. The CDR3 runs to 15 residues. Per the germline V gene, CDR1 is LNHDA and CDR2 is SQIVND (reference sequence). V was pared by 3 bases and J by 0 bases, with 6 bases between. CDR3 in amino acids: CASSIEDSGANVLTF. For the CDR3, the DNA is TGTGCCAGTAGTATTGAGGACTCTGGGGCCAACGTCCTGACTTTC.

The rearrangement joins TRBV7-3 to TRBJ1-1, with a weak D call TRBD1 (5 bases). The germline V and J ends were trimmed by 5 bases and 5 bases, with 12 bases remaining between them. CDR1 is SGHTA, CDR2 FQGTGA, per germline. The CDR3 is 13 amino acids. CDR3 DNA sequence: TGTGCCAGCAGCGTTTCAGGGATAACTGAAGCTTTCTTT. Its protein product is CASSVSGITEAFF.

The V gene is TRBV7-3, the J gene TRBJ2-2; D gene ambiguous. This CDR3 is 14 amino acids long. The V and J ends lost 2 bases and 2 bases respectively, with 6 bases between them. Germline V gene sequence: CDR1 SGHTA, CDR2 FQGTGA. This chain's CDR3 is CASSLSSNTGELFF. The CDR3 DNA reads TGTGCCAGCAGCTTATCTAGTAACACCGGGGAGCTGTTTTTT.

The chain recombines TRBV14 with TRBJ2-7; D gene uncertain. The CDR3 runs to 15 residues. Trimming shortened V by 0 bases and J by 3 bases, and 12 bases separated the two germline ends. Germline assignment: CDR1 SGHDN and CDR2 FVKESK. As DNA, the CDR3 is TGTGCCAGCAGCCAAGATAGTACAGCACTCTACGAGCAGTACTTC. This codes for CASSQDSTALYEQYF. The whole variable domain, remainder taken from reference TRBV14 and TRBJ2-7, is EAGVTQFPSHSVIEKGQTVTLRCDPISGHDNLYWYRRVMGKEIKFLLHFVKESKQDESGMPNNRFLAERTGGTYSTLKVQPAELEDSGVYFCASSQDSTALYEQYFGPGTRLTVT.

CDR3 nucleotide sequence: TGTGCCAGCAGCTTAGTTGCAGGCGAGCAGTACTTC. As protein: CASSLVAGEQYF. The rearrangement links TRBV7-9 to TRBJ2-7; D ambiguous. This CDR3 spans 12 amino acids. V was pared by 1 base and J by 6 bases, with 7 bases between. Germline V gene lookup returns CDR1 SEHNR and CDR2 FQNEAQ (reference sequence).

The chain uses TRBV3-1 (or the pseudogene TRBV3-2) and TRBJ2-1; 13 bases fit TRBD2. Germline CDR1 LGHDT, CDR2 YNNKEL (reference sequence). Trimming took 5 bases from V and 8 from J; bases not matched to a gene: 12. The CDR3 is 17 amino acids. CDR3 sequence reads: CASSSWTSGGRGDEQFF. CDR3 DNA sequence: TGTGCCAGCAGCTCTTGGACTAGCGGGGGCCGGGGCGATGAGCAGTTCTTC.

The chain links TRBV2 to TRBJ1-2, with a possible D match to TRBD1 (5 bases). In germline, CDR1 is SNHLY, CDR2 FYNNEI. Trimming took 6 bases from V and 8 from J, leaving 28 bases between them. CDR3 length: 17 amino acids. CDR3 region: CASSAVSSRANRQGYTF. The CDR3 DNA is TGTGCCAGCAGCGCAGTAAGCTCCAGGGCAAATAGACAAGGCTACACCTTC. Drawing the rest from reference TRBV2 and TRBJ1-2, the complete variable domain is EPEVTQTPSHQVTQMGQEVILRCVPISNHLYFYWYRQILGQKVEFLVSFYNNEISEKSEIFDDQFSVERPDGSNFTLKIRSTKLEDSAMYFCASSAVSSRANRQGYTFGSGTRLTVV.

The chain employs TRBV24-1 and TRBJ2-1; D perhaps matches TRBD2 (6 bases). Trimming removed 4 bases from V and 8 bases from J, with 11 bases in between. Germline V gives CDR1 KGHDR, CDR2 SFDVKD. The CDR3 sequence is 13 residues long. CDR3 region: CATSDHGGDEQFF. Written as DNA, the CDR3 is TGTGCCACCAGTGACCACGGGGGAGATGAGCAGTTCTTC.

The V and J genes are TRBV21-1 and TRBJ2-3; the table names TRBD1, a call not compared with the DNA. TRBV21-1 is a known pseudogene. CDR3 length: 17 residues. The CDR3 protein is CASSKEKRTGDKDTQYF. DNA of the CDR3: TGTGCCAGCAGCAAAGAGAAGCGGACAGGGGATAAAGATACGCAGTATTTT.

The rearrangement joins TRBV7-2 to TRBJ1-2, with TRBD1 as a possible D gene (6 bases). From germline, CDR1 is SGHTA and CDR2 FQGNSA. V was pared by 1 base and J by 6 bases, with 15 bases between. This CDR3 has 15 residues. CDR3 DNA sequence: TGTGCCAGCAGCTTAGTGGCCAGGGGAGACGATGGCTACACCTTC. Residues: CASSLVARGDDGYTF.

The rearrangement uses TRBV6-5 and TRBJ1-4, with D possibly being TRBD1 (5 bases). This CDR3 has 13 residues. Trimming removed 6 bases at V and 8 bases at J, with 13 bases between. Germline V gene data show CDR1 as MNHEY and CDR2 as SVGAGI. The DNA for the CDR3 is TGTGCCAGCAGGGGCAGGGCGGAGGAAAAACTGTTTTTT. Encoded protein: CASRGRAEEKLFF.

The chain links TRBV6-5 to TRBJ1-4, with D perhaps matching TRBD1 (5 bases). The V and J ends lost 4 bases and 4 bases respectively, with 10 bases between them. Germline-derived CDR1 and CDR2 are MNHEY and SVGAGI. The CDR3 is 14 residues long. CDR3 loop: CASSSAGGNEKLFF. In DNA, the CDR3 is TGTGCCAGCAGTTCAGCGGGGGGTAATGAAAAACTGTTTTTT.

This clone appeared a single time. V is TRBV11-2 and J is TRBJ1-1; 10 bases are shared with TRBD1. J was trimmed by 3 bases and V by 2 bases; bases with no gene match: 3. The CDR3 has 15 residues. Germline CDR1 and CDR2: SGHAT and FQNNGV. The CDR3 reads CASSLRGTGDTEAFF. The CDR3 coding sequence is TGTGCCAGCAGCTTACGTGGGACAGGGGACACTGAAGCTTTCTTT.

This rearrangement joins TRBV10-1 to TRBJ1-5; 7 nucleotides align to TRBD1. The J segment lost 4 bases and the V segment lost 7 bases, leaving 4 bases of the junction unmatched. This CDR3 comprises 13 residues. Germline CDR1 and CDR2: WNHNN and SYGVQD (reference sequence). CDR3 loop: CASTPTGNQPQHF. Here the CDR3 DNA reads TGCGCCAGCACCCCGACAGGGAATCAGCCCCAGCATTTT.

The chain is built from TRBV6-1 and TRBJ2-2; 7 nucleotides match TRBD1. The ends lost 1 base at V and 6 bases at J; junction bases unmatched: 5. Germline V gives CDR1 MNHNS, CDR2 SASEGT. The CDR3 contains 15 residues. The CDR3 loop is CASSEGTGEPGELFF. DNA of the CDR3: TGTGCCAGCAGTGAAGGGACAGGCGAACCCGGGGAGCTGTTTTTT.

This chain connects TRBV18 to TRBJ2-5; unclear D gene. The germline V gene encodes CDR1 KGHSH and CDR2 LQKENI. V shed 7 bases and J shed 2 bases, with 11 bases lying between them. This CDR3 spans 13 amino acids. The CDR3 is CASLAALQETQYF. The DNA for the CDR3 is TGTGCCAGCTTAGCCGCTTTACAAGAGACCCAGTACTTC.

J is TRBJ1-1 and V is TRBV5-5, with 8 bases matching TRBD1. CDR1 is SGHKS and CDR2 is YYEKEE in the germline V gene (reference sequence). The V and J ends lost 1 base and 5 bases, in that order; junction bases with no gene match: 4. The CDR3 spans 14 residues. CDR3 region: CASSLTGGWTEAFF. CDR3 coding DNA: TGTGCCAGCAGCTTGACAGGGGGATGGACTGAAGCTTTCTTT.

The gene calls are TRBV11-2 and TRBJ2-3, with a weak D call TRBD2 (6 bases). The CDR3 has 16 residues. Germline loops: CDR1 SGHAT, CDR2 FQNNGV. The V end lost 5 bases, the J end lost 2 bases, and 17 bases lay between the germline ends. The CDR3 spells CASSLGGSGFTDTQYF. In DNA form, the CDR3 reads TGTGCCAGCAGCCTAGGAGGGAGCGGTTTCACAGATACGCAGTATTTT.

The J gene is TRBJ2-3, the V gene TRBV2, with D maybe TRBD2 (5 bases). The CDR3 has 14 residues. CDR1 is SNHLY and CDR2 is FYNNEI in the germline V gene. The V gene lost 4 bases and the J gene lost 5 bases, with 13 bases spanning the gap. The CDR3 sequence is CASSADGNEDTQYF. For the CDR3, the DNA is TGTGCCAGCAGTGCTGACGGGAACGAAGATACGCAGTATTTT.

Written as DNA, the CDR3 is TGTGCCGCTCGGTCAGGGTTCCAGAGCAATCAGCCCCAGCATTTT. It codes for CAARSGFQSNQPQHF. The chain carries TRBV6-5 and TRBJ1-5, with a possible D match to TRBD1 (5 bases). The CDR3 extends over 15 amino acids. The V gene lost 11 bases and the J gene lost 1 base, with 18 bases spanning the gap. Germline CDR1 is MNHEY and CDR2 is SVGAGI.

This chain joins TRBV2 and TRBJ1-3; no firm D call. This CDR3 is 14 amino acids long. V gave up 4 bases and J gave up 1 base, with 8 bases separating them. Germline V gene lookup returns CDR1 SNHLY and CDR2 FYNNEI. The CDR3 here is CASSALESGNTIYF. CDR3 DNA sequence: TGTGCCAGCAGTGCCCTCGAGTCTGGAAACACCATATATTTT.

This chain uses TRBV5-1 with TRBJ1-3; D not resolved. Looked up from germline, CDR1 is SGHRS and CDR2 is YFSETQ. Trimming took 0 bases from V and 0 from J, leaving 10 bases between them. The length of the CDR3 is 16 residues. CDR3 sequence: CASSLEVGNSGNTIYF. The DNA of the CDR3 is TGCGCCAGCAGCTTGGAGGTCGGGAACTCTGGAAACACCATATATTTT.

The V call is TRBV9, the J call TRBJ2-7, with 12 bases that match TRBD2. Germline V gene sequence: CDR1 SGDLS, CDR2 YYNGEE. V lost 3 bases and J lost 3; bases outside the gene matches: 4. The CDR3 spans 15 residues. The CDR3, as DNA: TGTGCCAGCAGCGCGCGGACTAGCGGGATCTACGAGCAGTACTTC. Protein product: CASSARTSGIYEQYF.